This TCR beta chain originates from a study of blood T cell repertoires in COVID-19. This CDR3 has 14 amino acids. V was trimmed by 6 bases and J by 7 bases, leaving 16 bases between them. Germline lookup yields CDR1 MNHNY and CDR2 SVGAGI (reference sequence). Assay: immunoSEQ multiplex PCR; the TCRdb copy retains only in-frame clones and omits some. This sample yields 200,000 to 300,000 clones, of which approximately 92% are seen a single time; 2.6% belongs to the top ten. The clonotype originates from a person aged 18-29 years with COVID-19, enrolled during active disease. This rearrangement joins TRBV6-6 to TRBJ1-3; D uncertain. The sample comprised peripheral blood. The CDR3 loop reads CASRRYDKLNTIYF. The CDR3 DNA sequence: TGTGCCAGCAGGCGTTACGACAAGTTGAACACCATATATTTT.